These 29 T cell receptor beta chains share one sample of origin, sequenced in a study of cytomegalovirus exposure and HLA in healthy donors. 13 Jbeta primers and 60 Vbeta primers were used for the PCR. Profiling relied on immunoSEQ multiplex PCR, and the TCRdb table lists in-frame clones only, not all of them. This repertoire shows under 200,000 clones, roughly 79% found once; its top ten account for about 1.6%. Sequenced sample: PBMCs. The receptors were sampled from a man aged 35 to 55 in good health and CMV-seronegative.

The chain has TRBV7-2 and TRBJ1-2, with D tentatively TRBD1 (6 bases). Germline V gene data show CDR1 as SGHTA and CDR2 as FQGNSA. Trimming cost V 5 bases and J 7 bases, with 14 bases left between them. The CDR3 has 13 amino acids. For the CDR3, the DNA is TGTGCCAGCAGCAGGGGGGGTCCTCCTGGCTACACCTTC. Amino acid sequence: CASSRGGPPGYTF.

The V and J genes are TRBV5-4 and TRBJ2-3; 14 bases map to TRBD2. CDR1 and CDR2 (germline): SGHNT, YYREEE (reference sequence). J was trimmed by 3 bases and V by 4 bases; bases with no gene match: 4. The CDR3 covers 16 residues. The CDR3 loop reads CASSQGTSGRTDTQYF. The CDR3 DNA reads as TGTGCCAGCAGCCAAGGGACTAGCGGGAGAACAGATACGCAGTATTTT.

The V gene is TRBV10-3, the J gene TRBJ1-3; D is uncertain. The CDR3 contains 16 residues. Germline-derived CDR1 and CDR2 are ENHRY and SYGVKD. V gave up 3 bases and J gave up 0 bases, with 12 bases separating them. In DNA, the CDR3 is TGTGCCATCAGTGATATGAGGTTCCTCTCTGGAAACACCATATATTTT. Translation gives CAISDMRFLSGNTIYF.

Of note for this clone: Sequence at one end of the junction differs from germline and may be a read error. This sequence joins TRBV7-9 and TRBJ2-7, with TRBD1 identical over 7 bases. The CDR3 runs to 16 residues. CDR1 and CDR2 from the germline V gene are SEHNR and FQNEAQ (reference sequence). The CDR3 coding sequence is TGTTCCAGCAGCTTAGATGCTACAGGGGTGGCTTACGAGCAGTACTTC. Translated: CSSSLDATGVAYEQYF.

A word on this clone: The junction departs from the called germline gene at one end, perhaps through a read error. The chain employs TRBV7-9 and TRBJ1-5; D may be TRBD1 (5 bases). This CDR3 has 13 amino acids. Per germline, CDR1 SEHNR and CDR2 FQNEAQ (reference sequence). CDR3 sequence: CSSSFDSNQPQHF. The CDR3 DNA reads TGTTCCAGCAGCTTCGACAGTAATCAGCCCCAGCATTTT.

The genes are TRBV5-5 and TRBJ2-3, with a tentative D call TRBD1 (6 bases). The CDR3 contains 16 residues. The V end lost 1 base, the J end lost 3 bases, and 15 bases lay between the germline ends. Per germline, CDR1 SGHKS and CDR2 YYEKEE (reference sequence). The DNA for the CDR3 is TGTGCCAGCAGCTTGAGGGCAGGGGAGAGAACAGATACGCAGTATTTT. This gives the protein CASSLRAGERTDTQYF. The whole variable domain, remainder taken from reference TRBV5-5 and TRBJ2-3, is DAGVTQSPTHLIKTRGQQVTLRCSPISGHKSVSWYQQVLGQGPQFIFQYYEKEERGRGNFPDRFSARQFPNYSSELNVNALLLGDSALYLCASSLRAGERTDTQYFGPGTRLTVL.

The chain recombines TRBV4-1 with TRBJ2-7; 7 bases agree with TRBD2. Trimming took 2 bases from V and 1 from J; bases not matched to a gene: 5. The CDR3 consists of 15 residues. CDR1 is MGHRA and CDR2 is YSYEKL in the germline V gene. CDR3 nucleotide sequence: TGCGCCAGCAGCCAATTTCTAGCGGCTTCCTACGAGCAGTACGTC. This sequence encodes CASSQFLAASYEQYV.

The chain combines TRBV5-1 with TRBJ2-3; TRBD2 aligns across 8 bases. The J segment lost 6 bases and the V segment lost 0 bases, leaving 3 bases of the junction unmatched. The CDR3 covers 14 residues. Germline V gene data show CDR1 as SGHRS and CDR2 as YFSETQ. The CDR3 here is CASSLGQRGDTQYF. Here the CDR3 DNA reads TGCGCCAGCAGCTTGGGTCAGCGGGGGGATACGCAGTATTTT.

The CDR3: CASSSGTSSYEQYF. In DNA form, the CDR3 reads TGCGCCAGCAGCTCGGGGACTAGCTCCTACGAGCAGTACTTC. The rearrangement joins TRBV5-1 to TRBJ2-5; TRBD2 agrees at 8 bases. The J call is in doubt because the DNA end fits TRBJ2-7 better. There are 14 residues in the CDR3. The germline V gene has CDR1 SGHRS and CDR2 YFSETQ.

This clone was counted only a few times. The chain recombines TRBV25-1 with TRBJ2-2, with D possibly matching TRBD1 (5 bases). V lost 3 bases to trimming and J lost 0 bases, with 11 bases between them. The CDR3 spans 16 residues. Germline lookup yields CDR1 MGHDK and CDR2 SYGVNS. CDR3 in DNA: TGTGCCAGCAGTGATAAGGGGCGAACGAACACCGGGGAGCTGTTTTTT. This codes for CASSDKGRTNTGELFF.

On this clone: The same CDR3 is also encoded by other DNA sequences in this sample. The V gene is TRBV29-1, the J gene TRBJ1-5; 9 bases are a match to TRBD1. Per germline, CDR1 SQVTM and CDR2 ANQGSEA. V was clipped by 6 bases and J by 4 bases; unmatched bases: 1. The CDR3 runs to 12 residues. CDR3 amino acids: CSVGQGNQPQHF. The CDR3 coding sequence is TGCAGCGTGGGACAGGGTAATCAGCCCCAGCATTTT.

This chain joins TRBV7-3 and TRBJ2-1; the match to TRBD2 covers 7 bases. Looked up from germline, CDR1 is SGHTA and CDR2 is FQGTGA. J gave up 5 bases and V 2 bases, and 6 bases lay outside the gene matches. The CDR3 runs 15 residues. This CDR3 reads CASSLFGLDNNEQFF. The CDR3 region has the DNA TGTGCCAGCAGCTTATTTGGACTAGATAACAATGAGCAGTTCTTC.

The chain carries TRBV19 and TRBJ1-1; D possibly corresponds to TRBD1 (6 bases). The germline V gene has CDR1 LNHDA and CDR2 SQIVND (reference sequence). The V end lost 3 bases, the J end lost 1 base, and 9 bases lay between the germline ends. The CDR3 length is 14 residues. The CDR3 region has the DNA TGTGCCAGTAGTATTGGGGACAAGAACACTGAAGCTTTCTTT. This sequence encodes CASSIGDKNTEAFF.

This chain connects TRBV28 to TRBJ1-5; D call uncertain. V was trimmed by 9 bases and J by 6 bases, leaving 21 bases between them. Germline V lookup: CDR1 MDHEN, CDR2 SYDVKM. The length of the CDR3 is 15 residues. The CDR3 loop is CASRGNPANIQPQHF. The CDR3 nucleotides read TGTGCCAGTCGAGGGAACCCCGCCAATATTCAGCCCCAGCATTTT.

CDR3 DNA sequence: TGTGCCAGCAGCTTAAGACTCTACAATGAGCAGTTCTTC. Its protein is CASSLRLYNEQFF. The V call is TRBV11-1, the J call TRBJ2-1; D not certain. Between the trimmed V and J ends, which lost 2 bases and 3 bases, there was a span of 5 bases. The CDR3 loop spans 13 amino acids. Germline V gene data show CDR1 as SGHAT and CDR2 as FQDESV (reference sequence). The entire variable domain, with the rest obtained from reference TRBV11-1 and TRBJ2-1, is as follows: EAEVAQSPRYKITEKSQAVAFWCDPISGHATLYWYRQILGQGPELLVQFQDESVVDDSQLPKDRFSAERLKGVDSTLKIQPAELGDSAMYLCASSLRLYNEQFFGPGTRLTVL.

The V and J genes are TRBV7-2 and TRBJ2-5; D gene uncertain. CDR3 length: 15 residues. V shed 1 base and J shed 1 base, with 10 bases lying between them. Germline CDR1 is SGHTA and CDR2 is FQGNSA. In nucleotides, the CDR3 is TGTGCCAGCAGCTTAGGATCCAGGATCCAAGAGACCCAGTACTTC. Its translation is CASSLGSRIQETQYF.

The chain couples TRBV2 to TRBJ1-1; a possible D gene is TRBD1 (5 bases). Trimming shortened V by 3 bases and J by 1 base, and 12 bases separated the two germline ends. The CDR3 is 15 amino acids. In germline, CDR1 is SNHLY, CDR2 FYNNEI. In DNA, the CDR3 is TGTGCCAGCAGTGATCAACAGGTTGGGAACACTGAAGCTTTCTTT. It yields the protein CASSDQQVGNTEAFF.

The chain links TRBV5-1 to TRBJ2-3; the D gene is possibly TRBD1 (5 bases). Germline CDR1 and CDR2: SGHRS and YFSETQ. This CDR3 region has 15 residues. V gave up 3 bases and J gave up 4 bases, with 15 bases separating them. CDR3 DNA: TGCGCCAGCAGCTCGATGCCTGACAGCTCAGATACGCAGTATTTT. This gives the protein CASSSMPDSSDTQYF.

The V gene is TRBV9, the J gene TRBJ2-7, with D maybe TRBD1 (5 bases). V was shortened by 6 bases and J by 7 bases, with 23 bases between the two germline ends. The CDR3 totals 15 residues. In germline, CDR1 is SGDLS, CDR2 YYNGEE. For the CDR3, the DNA is TGTGCCAGCACCCCAGTAAGACAGTTCGGTTCGGAGCAGTACGTC. Its protein is CASTPVRQFGSEQYV.

V is TRBV27 and J is TRBJ2-2, with a possible D match to TRBD2 (6 bases). Germline V gives CDR1 MNHEY, CDR2 SMNVEV (reference sequence). This CDR3 is built from 15 residues. The V end was cut by 1 base, the J end by 8 bases, with 14 bases between. CDR3: CASSLWDSSLGELFF. In nucleotides, the CDR3 is TGTGCCAGCAGTTTATGGGACTCCTCCCTGGGGGAGCTGTTTTTT.

This chain uses TRBV6-6 with TRBJ1-1; D is perhaps TRBD1 (6 bases). The CDR3 covers 15 residues. V lost 6 bases to trimming and J lost 1 base, with 15 bases between them. Germline CDR1 and CDR2: MNHNY and SVGAGI (reference sequence). CDR3 protein: CASRRARTENTEAFF. The CDR3, as DNA: TGTGCCAGCAGACGCGCGCGGACAGAGAACACTGAAGCTTTCTTT.

The chain joins TRBV6-5 to TRBJ2-1; D remains unclear. From germline, CDR1 is MNHEY and CDR2 SVGAGI. The CDR3 runs 14 residues. V dropped 6 bases and J dropped 3 bases, with 12 bases sitting between them. In DNA form, the CDR3 reads TGTGCCAGCAGCTCCCTACCCGTCTACAATGAGCAGTTCTTC. This sequence encodes CASSSLPVYNEQFF.

The genes are TRBV27 and TRBJ2-2, with 8 bases matching TRBD1. This CDR3 comprises 15 residues. CDR1 MNHEY and CDR2 SMNVEV come from the germline V gene (reference sequence). V was pared by 5 bases and J by 3 bases, with 5 bases of the junction left unmatched. CDR3 nucleotides: TGTGCCAGCAGTAGACAGGGGCTTTACACCGGGGAGCTGTTTTTT. It translates to CASSRQGLYTGELFF.

As to this clone: One end of the junction fails to match germline, which may point to a read error. The J gene is TRBJ2-1, the V gene TRBV29-1; 7 positions match TRBD2. The CDR3 runs 12 residues. Germline CDR1 is SQVTM and CDR2 is ANQGSEA. The CDR3 nucleotides read TGCAGCGTTGAAGGCCGTAGTTCGACTAGCCTCTTC. Its translation is CSVEGRSSTSLF.

The V call is TRBV2, the J call TRBJ2-7; tentatively, D is TRBD2 (6 bases). The CDR3 length is 13 residues. Per germline, CDR1 SNHLY and CDR2 FYNNEI. The V gene lost 4 bases and the J gene lost 6 bases, with 13 bases spanning the gap. CDR3 DNA sequence: TGTGCCAGCAGTGCCGGGACGCGGGGCGAGCAGTACGTC. Its translation is CASSAGTRGEQYV.

The J gene is TRBJ2-7, the V gene TRBV4-1; no firm D call. V shed 1 base and J shed 2 bases, with 12 bases lying between them. The length of the CDR3 is 15 residues. The germline V gene has CDR1 MGHRA and CDR2 YSYEKL. The CDR3 spells CASSQVLAATYEQYF. The CDR3 DNA is TGCGCCAGCAGCCAAGTTCTGGCGGCTACCTACGAGCAGTACTTC.

The chain is built from TRBV7-9 and TRBJ2-2, with TRBD1 matching over 12 bases. CDR1 and CDR2 from the germline V gene are SEHNR and FQNEAQ (reference sequence). The CDR3 loop spans 19 amino acids. V gave up 5 bases and J gave up 3 bases; unmatched junction bases: 13. The DNA of the CDR3 is TGTGCCAGCAGCCAAAGCACCGGGACAGGGGGCGCCCACACCGGGGAGCTGTTTTTT. It encodes CASSQSTGTGGAHTGELFF.

The V and J genes are TRBV30 and TRBJ2-3; TRBD2 aligns across 9 bases. CDR3 length equals 15 residues. V shed 2 bases and J 3 bases; nucleotides not matched to a gene: 6. Germline V lookup: CDR1 GTSNPN, CDR2 SVGIG (reference sequence). CDR3 DNA sequence: TGTGCCTGGAGTTCCAGCGGGAGGAAAACAGATACGCAGTATTTT. Amino acids: CAWSSSGRKTDTQYF. The variable domain in full, completed from reference TRBV30 and TRBJ2-3, reads SQTIHQWPATLVQPVGSPLSLECTVEGTSNPNLYWYRQAAGRGLQLLFYSVGIGQISSEVPQNLSASRPQDRQFILSSKKLLLSDSGFYLCAWSSSGRKTDTQYFGPGTRLTVL.

The chain employs TRBV4-1 and TRBJ1-5, with TRBD1 identical over 7 bases. Looked up from germline, CDR1 is MGHRA and CDR2 is YSYEKL. CDR3 length: 15 amino acids. Trimming cost V 1 base and J 6 bases; bases outside gene matches: 6. This chain's CDR3 is CASSQVGQVRQPQHF. The CDR3 DNA follows: TGCGCCAGCAGCCAAGTAGGACAGGTCCGTCAGCCCCAGCATTTT.